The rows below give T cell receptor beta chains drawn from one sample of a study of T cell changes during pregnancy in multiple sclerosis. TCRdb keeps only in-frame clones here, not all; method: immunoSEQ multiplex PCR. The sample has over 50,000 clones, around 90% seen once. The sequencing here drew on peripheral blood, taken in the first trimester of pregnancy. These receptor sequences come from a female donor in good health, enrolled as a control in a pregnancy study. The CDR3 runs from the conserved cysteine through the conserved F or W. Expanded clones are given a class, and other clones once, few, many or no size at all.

CDR3: CASSQGFSGGDNEQFF; J: TRBJ2-1; size: .; V: TRBV4-2
CDR3: CASSLYRTNPSYGYTF; J: TRBJ1-2; size: .; V: TRBV19
CDR3: CAWRQGLNSPLHF; J: TRBJ1-6; size: .; V: TRBV30
CDR3: CASSGDMNTEAFF; J: TRBJ1-1; size: .; V: TRBV6-1
CDR3: CASISIHGLTGELFF; J: TRBJ2-2; size: .; V: TRBV5-5
CDR3: CASSQGGQATYEQYF; J: TRBJ2-7; size: .; V: TRBV4-1
CDR3: CASSGPKRGGSETQYF; J: TRBJ2-5; size: .; V: TRBV2
CDR3: CASSRTTGTGGHQPQHF; J: TRBJ1-5; size: .; V: TRBV27
CDR3: CASSHSTSRAAGGTQYF; J: TRBJ2-3; size: .; V: TRBV11-2
CDR3: CAWSVLRTNYGYTF; J: TRBJ1-2; size: .; V: TRBV30
CDR3: CASSVRGDSGANVLTF; J: TRBJ2-6; size: .; V: TRBV9
CDR3: CASSGSRTASTEEAFF; J: TRBJ1-1; size: .; V: TRBV19
CDR3: CASSSRSGGALSTDTQYF; J: TRBJ2-3; size: .; V: TRBV5-4
CDR3: CASSNTGLSGNTIYF; J: TRBJ1-3; size: .; V: TRBV6-5
CDR3: CASSQGTGANTEAFF; J: TRBJ1-1; size: .; V: TRBV4-3
CDR3: CASSQYDKNTEAFF; J: TRBJ1-1; size: .; V: TRBV23-1
CDR3: CASKDINYGYTF; J: TRBJ1-2; size: .; V: TRBV19
CDR3: CASSLAQRGLTGNTIYF; J: TRBJ1-3; size: .; V: TRBV7-6
CDR3: CASSLEAGGYTF; J: TRBJ1-2; size: .; V: TRBV5-1
CDR3: CASSQDLGTDEAFF; J: TRBJ1-1; size: .; V: TRBV4-3
CDR3: CASSLAMRGTYEQYF; J: TRBJ2-7; size: .; V: TRBV7-8
CDR3: CASSFGGGNTGELFF; J: TRBJ2-2; size: .; V: TRBV7-9
CDR3: CACHVKGGVGNQPQHF; J: TRBJ1-5; size: .; V: TRBV30
CDR3: CASSNTANTEAFF; J: TRBJ1-1; size: .; V: TRBV19
CDR3: CASSLVSEMNTEAFF; J: TRBJ1-1; size: few; V: TRBV7-6
CDR3: CASRRPGEGTEAFF; J: TRBJ1-1; size: .; V: TRBV6-5
CDR3: CSVAGESSYNEQFF; J: TRBJ2-1; size: .; V: TRBV29-1
CDR3: CASSRDRETEAFF; J: TRBJ1-1; size: few; V: TRBV2
CDR3: CASMRDRIYTEAFF; J: TRBJ1-1; size: .; V: TRBV19
CDR3: CASSPYREGLGYTF; J: TRBJ1-2; size: few; V: TRBV27
CDR3: CASSLRGPLQETQYF; J: TRBJ2-5; size: .; V: TRBV5-6
CDR3: CATKGQGANTGELFF; J: TRBJ2-2; size: .; V: TRBV19
CDR3: CASSAGTGRTDTQYF; J: TRBJ2-3; size: .; V: TRBV5-4